What follows are 5 T cell receptor beta chains derived from one specimen sequenced in a study of shared clonotypes between healthy human individuals (dated by TCRdb to 2019 to 2021). CD8 naive samples consisted of CD45RO-negative cells that were positively selected for CCR7, yielding a CD45RA+CCR7+ population without TemRA cells. The library came from the immunoSEQ multiplex PCR assay. This immuneACCESS table, as held by TCRdb, lists in-frame sequences with V and J called but not all clones. Of the missing ones, under half trace to an unresolved V gene in checked studies; the others have no known cause. This sample lists around 610,000 clones; about 96% were detected once. About 0.12% of the sample is taken by the ten largest. Specimen: naive CD8+ T cells sorted from blood. The cell subset or site label corresponds to: CD45RA+CCR7+. The receptors originated from a woman aged 25 to 39 in good health.

The J gene is TRBJ1-1, the V gene TRBV28; TRBD1 is a possible D gene (5 bases). This CDR3 region has 14 residues. Between the trimmed V and J ends, which lost 6 bases and 3 bases, there was a span of 14 bases. The germline V gene has CDR1 MDHEN and CDR2 SYDVKM. The CDR3 region has the DNA TGTGCCAGCAGGCCGGGTCCCAGGGACACTGAAGCTTTCTTT. Residues: CASRPGPRDTEAFF.

The V and J genes are TRBV28 and TRBJ2-1; the D gene could be TRBD1 or TRBD2 (5 bases each). This CDR3 region has 10 residues. Trimming took 6 bases from V and 10 from J, leaving 7 bases between them. Germline V gene data show CDR1 as MDHEN and CDR2 as SYDVKM. CDR3 sequence reads: CASSRGEQFF. The CDR3 region has the DNA TGTGCCAGCAGCCGGGGCGAGCAGTTCTTC.

Comments on this clone: Other nucleotide sequences in the sample specify the same CDR3. CDR3 DNA sequence: TGTGCCAGCAGTTTTGGGACAGGAGCCTACGAGCAGTACTTC. It encodes CASSFGTGAYEQYF. The V and J genes are TRBV27 and TRBJ2-7, with 8 bases aligning to TRBD1. The CDR3 covers 14 residues. Unmatched junction bases numbered 3, after V lost 3 bases and J lost 2 bases. Germline assignment: CDR1 MNHEY and CDR2 SMNVEV (reference sequence).

This sequence joins TRBV27 and TRBJ2-4; tentative D call: TRBD2 (5 bases). The CDR3 consists of 15 residues. Germline assignment: CDR1 MNHEY and CDR2 SMNVEV (reference sequence). The V end lost 6 bases, the J end lost 1 base, and 13 bases lay between the germline ends. The CDR3 spells CASRSGSNAKNIQYF. CDR3 in DNA: TGTGCCAGCAGATCTGGGAGTAACGCCAAAAACATTCAGTACTTC.

This chain uses TRBV2 with TRBJ1-1; D perhaps matches TRBD1 (5 bases). The ends were cut back, 3 bases at V and 1 base at J, with 6 bases in the middle. This CDR3 has 13 residues. The V gene's germline CDR1 is SNHLY and CDR2 FYNNEI. The CDR3, as DNA: TGTGCCAGCAGTGACAGGGAGAACACTGAAGCTTTCTTT. This codes for CASSDRENTEAFF.